This T cell receptor beta chain was observed in a study of cytomegalovirus exposure and HLA in healthy donors. Regarding the study as a whole: Later, an analysis found that common viral pathogens appeared to be linked with several of the most significant clusters. Prior analysis indicated that the majority of TCR beta V segments exhibited productivity approximately 87% or approximately 30% of the time. Further analysis, carried out later, found HLA-associated TCR beta chains more clonally expanded than equally common other chains.

In germline, CDR1 is KGHSH, CDR2 LQKENI. Trimming removed 0 bases at V and 7 bases at J, with 10 bases between. CDR3 length: 13 residues. To note about this clone: Its antigen is currently unknown.

PCR was performed using 60 Vbeta and 13 Jbeta primers. Using immunoSEQ multiplex PCR, the repertoire was profiled, and TCRdb retains in-frame clones only, with some absent. This sample yields some 200,000 clones, of which 83% are seen a single time; over 1.5% belongs to the top ten. The sample was PBMCs. The rearrangement links TRBV18 to TRBJ2-7, with D possibly matching TRBD1 (8 bases). The TCR sequence derives from a man aged 50 to 59 in good health and CMV-seronegative. The CDR3 loop is CASSPPQGGEQYF. For the CDR3, the DNA is TGTGCCAGCTCACCACCACAGGGGGGGGAGCAGTACTTC.